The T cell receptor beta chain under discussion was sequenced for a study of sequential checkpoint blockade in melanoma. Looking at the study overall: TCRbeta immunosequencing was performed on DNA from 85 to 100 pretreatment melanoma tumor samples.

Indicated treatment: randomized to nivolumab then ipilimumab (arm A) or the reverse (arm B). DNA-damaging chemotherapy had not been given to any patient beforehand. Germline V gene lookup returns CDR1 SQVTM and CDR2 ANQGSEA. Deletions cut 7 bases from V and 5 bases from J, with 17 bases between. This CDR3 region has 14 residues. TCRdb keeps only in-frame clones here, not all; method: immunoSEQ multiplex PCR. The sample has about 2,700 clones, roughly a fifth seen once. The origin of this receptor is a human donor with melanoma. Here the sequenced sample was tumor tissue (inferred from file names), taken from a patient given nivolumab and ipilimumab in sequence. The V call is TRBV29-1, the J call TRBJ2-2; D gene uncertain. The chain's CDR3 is CSGSGSLATGELFF. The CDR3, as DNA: TGCAGCGGGTCTGGCTCACTGGCGACCGGGGAGCTGTTTTTT.